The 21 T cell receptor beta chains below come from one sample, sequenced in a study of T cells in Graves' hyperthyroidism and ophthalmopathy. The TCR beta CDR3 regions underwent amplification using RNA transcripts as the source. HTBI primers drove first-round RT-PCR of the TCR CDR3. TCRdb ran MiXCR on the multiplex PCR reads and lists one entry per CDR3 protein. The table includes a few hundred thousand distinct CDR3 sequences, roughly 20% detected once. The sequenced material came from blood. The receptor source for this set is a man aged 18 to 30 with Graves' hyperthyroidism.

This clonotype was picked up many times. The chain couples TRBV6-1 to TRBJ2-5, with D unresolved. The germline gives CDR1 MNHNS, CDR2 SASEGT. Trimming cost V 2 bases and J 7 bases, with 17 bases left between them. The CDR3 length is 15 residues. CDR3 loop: CASSESLGMSGTQYF. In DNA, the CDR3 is TGTGCCAGCAGTGAATCCCTGGGGATGAGTGGGACCCAGTACTTC.

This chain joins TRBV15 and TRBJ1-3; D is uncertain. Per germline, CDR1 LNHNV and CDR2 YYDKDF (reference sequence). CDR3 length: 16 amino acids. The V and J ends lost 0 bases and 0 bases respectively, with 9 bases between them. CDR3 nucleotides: TGTGCCACCAGCAGAGATGCAGAAGTCTCTGGAAACACCATATATTTT. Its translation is CATSRDAEVSGNTIYF.

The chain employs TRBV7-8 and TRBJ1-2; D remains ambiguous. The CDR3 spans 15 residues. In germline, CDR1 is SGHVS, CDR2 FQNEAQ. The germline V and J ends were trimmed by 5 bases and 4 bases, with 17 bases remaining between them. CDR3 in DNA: TGTGCCAGCAGCGCCGGACCGCTCTCCTCCTATGGCTACACCTTC. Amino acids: CASSAGPLSSYGYTF.

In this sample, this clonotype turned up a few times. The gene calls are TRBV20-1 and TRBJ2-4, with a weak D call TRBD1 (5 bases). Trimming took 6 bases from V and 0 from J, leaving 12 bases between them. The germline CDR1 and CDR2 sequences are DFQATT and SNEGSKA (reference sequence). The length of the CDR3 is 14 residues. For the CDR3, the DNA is TGCAGTGCGGCAGGGTTTGGAGCCAAAAACATTCAGTACTTC. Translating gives CSAAGFGAKNIQYF.

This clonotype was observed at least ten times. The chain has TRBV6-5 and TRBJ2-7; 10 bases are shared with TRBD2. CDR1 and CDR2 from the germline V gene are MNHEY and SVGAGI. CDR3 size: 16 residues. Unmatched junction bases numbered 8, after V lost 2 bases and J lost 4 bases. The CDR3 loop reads CASSYTLASGGYEQYF. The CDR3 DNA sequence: TGTGCCAGCAGTTACACCCTCGCTAGCGGGGGATACGAGCAGTACTTC.

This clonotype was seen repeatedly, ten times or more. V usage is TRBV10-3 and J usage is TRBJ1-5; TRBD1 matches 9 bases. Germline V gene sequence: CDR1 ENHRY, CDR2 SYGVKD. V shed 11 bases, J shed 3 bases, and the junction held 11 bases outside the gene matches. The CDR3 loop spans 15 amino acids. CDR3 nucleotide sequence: TGTGCCGTCGGAGCGGGACAGGGAACCAATCAGCCCCAGCATTTT. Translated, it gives CAVGAGQGTNQPQHF.

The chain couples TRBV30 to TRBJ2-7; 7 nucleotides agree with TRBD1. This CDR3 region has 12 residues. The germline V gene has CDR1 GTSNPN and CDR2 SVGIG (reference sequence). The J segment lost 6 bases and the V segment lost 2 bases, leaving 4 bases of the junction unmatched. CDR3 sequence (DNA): TGTGCCTGGAGTCGACAGGGCGGCGAGCAGTACTTC. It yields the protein CAWSRQGGEQYF.

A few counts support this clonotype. The CDR3, as DNA: TGTGCCAGCAGCCTTAGGGACTTTGGCTACACCTTC. Amino acid sequence: CASSLRDFGYTF. The chain joins TRBV7-9 to TRBJ1-2; possible D gene TRBD1, 5 bases. V was shortened by 5 bases and J by 7 bases, with 11 bases between the two germline ends. There are 12 residues in the CDR3. Germline CDR1 and CDR2: SEHNR and FQNEAQ (reference sequence).

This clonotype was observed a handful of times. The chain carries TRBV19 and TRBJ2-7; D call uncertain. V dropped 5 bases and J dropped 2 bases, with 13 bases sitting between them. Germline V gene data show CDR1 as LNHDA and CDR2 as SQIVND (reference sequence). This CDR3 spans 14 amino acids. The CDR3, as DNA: TGTGCCAGTAGTCTCAATAGTCAGGCCTACGAGCAGTACTTC. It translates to CASSLNSQAYEQYF. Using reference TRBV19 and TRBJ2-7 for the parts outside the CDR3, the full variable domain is DGGITQSPKYLFRKEGQNVTLSCEQNLNHDAMYWYRQDPGQGLRLIYYSQIVNDFQKGDIAEGYSVSREKKESFPLTVTSAQKNPTAFYLCASSLNSQAYEQYFGPGTRLTVT.

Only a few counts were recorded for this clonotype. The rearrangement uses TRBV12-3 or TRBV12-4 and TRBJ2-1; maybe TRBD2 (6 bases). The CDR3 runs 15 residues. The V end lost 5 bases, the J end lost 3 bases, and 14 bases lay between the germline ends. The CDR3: CASSVGGWYYNEQFF. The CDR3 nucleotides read TGTGCCAGCAGTGTAGGAGGGTGGTACTACAATGAGCAGTTCTTC.

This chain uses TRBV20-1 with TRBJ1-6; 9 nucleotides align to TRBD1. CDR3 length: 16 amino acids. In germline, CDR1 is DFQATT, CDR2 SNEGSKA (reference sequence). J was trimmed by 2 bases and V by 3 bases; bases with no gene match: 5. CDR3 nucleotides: TGCAGTGCTAGGCGGGGGACAGGGACCTATAATTCACCCCTCCACTTT. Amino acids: CSARRGTGTYNSPLHF.

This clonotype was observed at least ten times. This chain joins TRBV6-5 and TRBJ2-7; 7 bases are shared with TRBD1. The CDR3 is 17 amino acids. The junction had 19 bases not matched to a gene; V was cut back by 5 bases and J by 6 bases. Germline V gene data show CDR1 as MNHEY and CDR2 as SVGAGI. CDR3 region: CASSNTARGQHGSEQYF. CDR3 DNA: TGTGCCAGCAGTAACACAGCCCGGGGACAGCATGGGAGCGAGCAGTACTTC.

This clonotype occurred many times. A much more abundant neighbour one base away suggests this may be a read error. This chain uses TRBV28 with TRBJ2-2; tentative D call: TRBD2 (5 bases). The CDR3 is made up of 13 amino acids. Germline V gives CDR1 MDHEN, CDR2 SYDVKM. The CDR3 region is CASSLRNTGELLF. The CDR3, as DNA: TGTGCCAGCAGTTTGAGGAACACCGGGGAGCTGCTTTTT. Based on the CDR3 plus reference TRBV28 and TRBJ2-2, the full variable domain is DVKVTQSSRYLVKRTGEKVFLECVQDMDHENMFWYRQDPGLGLRLIYFSYDVKMKEKGDIPEGYSVSREKKERFSLILESASTNQTSMYLCASSLRNTGELLFGEGSRLTVL.

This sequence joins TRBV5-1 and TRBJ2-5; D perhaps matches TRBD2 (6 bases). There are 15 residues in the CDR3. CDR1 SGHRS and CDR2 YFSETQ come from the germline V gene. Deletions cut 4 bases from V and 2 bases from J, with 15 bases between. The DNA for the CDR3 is TGCGCCAGCAGCCGGAGGGCAGGGATGCAAGAGACCCAGTACTTC. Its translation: CASSRRAGMQETQYF.

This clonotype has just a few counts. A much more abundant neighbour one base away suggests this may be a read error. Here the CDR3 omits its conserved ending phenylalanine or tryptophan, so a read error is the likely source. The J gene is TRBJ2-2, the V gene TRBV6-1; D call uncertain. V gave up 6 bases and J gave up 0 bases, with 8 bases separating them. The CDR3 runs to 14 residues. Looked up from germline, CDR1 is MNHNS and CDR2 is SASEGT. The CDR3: CASRPNTNTGELFL. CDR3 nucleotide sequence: TGTGCCAGCAGACCGAACACGAACACCGGGGAGCTGTTTTTG.

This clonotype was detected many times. CDR3 in amino acids: CASMTGNGGYTF. The CDR3 DNA is TGTGCCAGCATGACAGGGAACGGTGGCTACACCTTC. J is TRBJ1-2 and V is TRBV6-1; 7 bases fit TRBD1. Germline V gene sequence: CDR1 MNHNS, CDR2 SASEGT. The CDR3 sequence is 12 residues long. Trimming removed 7 bases from V and 7 bases from J; junction bases left unmatched: 6.

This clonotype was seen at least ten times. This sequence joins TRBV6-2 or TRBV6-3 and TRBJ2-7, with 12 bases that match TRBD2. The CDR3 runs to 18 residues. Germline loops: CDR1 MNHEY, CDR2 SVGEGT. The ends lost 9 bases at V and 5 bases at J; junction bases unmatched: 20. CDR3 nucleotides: TGTGCCAGTACCAAGGGTCCTAGCGGGGGGGCAAATCCCCACGAGCAGTACTTC. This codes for CASTKGPSGGANPHEQYF.

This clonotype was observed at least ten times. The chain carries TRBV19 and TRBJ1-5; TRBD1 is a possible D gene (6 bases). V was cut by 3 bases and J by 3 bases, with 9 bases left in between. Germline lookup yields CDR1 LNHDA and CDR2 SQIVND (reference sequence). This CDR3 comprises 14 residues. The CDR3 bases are TGTGCCAGTAGTATCCCAGGGGACAATCAGCCCCAGCATTTT. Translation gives CASSIPGDNQPQHF.

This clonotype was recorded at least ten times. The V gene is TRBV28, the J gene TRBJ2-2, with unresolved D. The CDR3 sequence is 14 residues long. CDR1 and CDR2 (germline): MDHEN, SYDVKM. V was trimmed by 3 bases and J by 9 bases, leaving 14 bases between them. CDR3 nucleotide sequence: TGTGCCAGCAGTTTGGGTTCACTCAGCTGGGAGCTGTTTTTT. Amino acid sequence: CASSLGSLSWELFF. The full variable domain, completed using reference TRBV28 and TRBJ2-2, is DVKVTQSSRYLVKRTGEKVFLECVQDMDHENMFWYRQDPGLGLRLIYFSYDVKMKEKGDIPEGYSVSREKKERFSLILESASTNQTSMYLCASSLGSLSWELFFGEGSRLTVL.

CDR3 residues: CASSSGPSREQYF. The DNA for the CDR3 is TGTGCCAGCAGTTCCGGGCCTAGTAGGGAGCAGTACTTC. The chain joins TRBV12-3 or TRBV12-4 to TRBJ2-7; D remains ambiguous. The CDR3 is 13 residues long. V shed 4 bases and J shed 7 bases, with 14 bases lying between them.

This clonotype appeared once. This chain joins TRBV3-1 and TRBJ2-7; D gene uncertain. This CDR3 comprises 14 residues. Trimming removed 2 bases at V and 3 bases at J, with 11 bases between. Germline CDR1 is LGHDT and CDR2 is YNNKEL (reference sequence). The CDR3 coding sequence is TGTGCCAGCAGCCAACTGGGGTCCCTCTACGAGCAGTACTTC. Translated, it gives CASSQLGSLYEQYF.